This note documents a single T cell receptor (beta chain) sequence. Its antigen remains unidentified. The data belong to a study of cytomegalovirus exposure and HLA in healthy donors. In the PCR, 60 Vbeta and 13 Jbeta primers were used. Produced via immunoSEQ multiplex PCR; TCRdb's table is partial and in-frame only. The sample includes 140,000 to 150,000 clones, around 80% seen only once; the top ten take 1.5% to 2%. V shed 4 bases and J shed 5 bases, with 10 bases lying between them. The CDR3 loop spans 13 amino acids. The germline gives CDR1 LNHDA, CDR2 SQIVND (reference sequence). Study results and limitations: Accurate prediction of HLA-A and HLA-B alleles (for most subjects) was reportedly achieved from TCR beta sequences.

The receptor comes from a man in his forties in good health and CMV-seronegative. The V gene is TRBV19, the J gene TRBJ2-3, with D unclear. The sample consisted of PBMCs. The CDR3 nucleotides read TGTGCCAGTAGTAAAGTGAGCTTAGATACGCAGTATTTT. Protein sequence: CASSKVSLDTQYF.